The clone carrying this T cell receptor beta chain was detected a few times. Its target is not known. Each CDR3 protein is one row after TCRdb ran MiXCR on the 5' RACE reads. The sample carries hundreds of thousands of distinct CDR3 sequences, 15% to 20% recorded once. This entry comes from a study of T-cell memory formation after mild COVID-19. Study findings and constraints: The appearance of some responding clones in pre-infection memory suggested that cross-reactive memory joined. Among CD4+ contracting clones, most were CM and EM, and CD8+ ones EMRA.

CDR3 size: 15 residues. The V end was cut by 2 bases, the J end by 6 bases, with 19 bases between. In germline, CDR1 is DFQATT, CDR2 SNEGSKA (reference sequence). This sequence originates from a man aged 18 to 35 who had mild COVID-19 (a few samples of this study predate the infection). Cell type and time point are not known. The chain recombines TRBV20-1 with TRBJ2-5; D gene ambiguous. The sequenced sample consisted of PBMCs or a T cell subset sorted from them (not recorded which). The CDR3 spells CSARSRERTVQTQYF. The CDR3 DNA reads TGCAGTGCTAGATCCAGAGAAAGAACTGTGCAGACCCAGTACTTC.